This T cell receptor beta chain was captured in a study of blood T cell repertoires in COVID-19. About the research overall: T cells, B-cell-depleted T cells, or PBMCs provided the cDNA or gDNA that served as material.

Germline V gene sequence: CDR1 SGHRS, CDR2 YFSETQ. The length of the CDR3 is 15 residues. J lost 8 bases, V lost 4 bases, and 6 bases had no gene match. The assay was immunoSEQ multiplex PCR, and TCRdb's table has in-frame clones only and misses some. The profile shows roughly 120,000 clones, 65% to 85% of them singletons. The receptor was derived from a man between 65 and 80 years old with acute or convalescent COVID-19. Sample: peripheral blood. The V and J genes are TRBV5-1 and TRBJ1-6; 10 bases match TRBD1. The CDR3 DNA reads as TGCGCCAGCAGCATGACAGGGGGCATAGATTCACCCCTCCACTTT. Encoded protein: CASSMTGGIDSPLHF.